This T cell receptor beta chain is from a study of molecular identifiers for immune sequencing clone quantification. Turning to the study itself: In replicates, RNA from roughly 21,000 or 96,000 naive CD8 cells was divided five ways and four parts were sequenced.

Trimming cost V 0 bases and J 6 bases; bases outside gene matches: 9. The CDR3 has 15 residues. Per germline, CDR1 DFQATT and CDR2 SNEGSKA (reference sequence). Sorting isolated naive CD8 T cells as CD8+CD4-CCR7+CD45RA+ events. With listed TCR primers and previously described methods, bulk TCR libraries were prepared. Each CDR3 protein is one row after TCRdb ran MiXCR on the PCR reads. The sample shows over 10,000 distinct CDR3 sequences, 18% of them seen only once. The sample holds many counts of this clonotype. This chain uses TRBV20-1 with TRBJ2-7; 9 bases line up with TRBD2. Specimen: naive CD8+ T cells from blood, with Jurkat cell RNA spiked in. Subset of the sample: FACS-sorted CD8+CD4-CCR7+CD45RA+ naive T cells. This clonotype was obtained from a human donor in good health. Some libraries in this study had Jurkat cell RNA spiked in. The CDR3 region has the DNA TGCAGTGCTAGAGATAGAGCTAGCGGGAAGGGCGAGCAGTACTTC. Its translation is CSARDRASGKGEQYF.